One and the same sample provided the 29 T cell receptor beta chains below, sequenced in a study of human T cells and chemical hapten exposure. Described time point: patch test 2, 6 weeks after DPC sensitization. Treatment denoted: therapeutic diphenylcyclopropenone sensitization with weekly scalp DPC. Using its own MiXCR run on the RACE reads, TCRdb lists one record per CDR3 protein. The sample includes about 140,000 distinct CDR3 sequences, about 12% of them seen just once. The sample was whole blood, taken in connection with sensitization to the hapten diphenylcyclopropenone (DPC). These receptors all stem from a woman aged 45-59 years with alopecia areata. Some clones in this sample may be carry-over from other donors' samples.

This clonotype was detected a few times. This chain joins TRBV5-1 and TRBJ1-1; D is ambiguous. V was cut by 10 bases and J by 9 bases, with 16 bases left in between. CDR3 length equals 11 residues. CDR1 is SGHRS and CDR2 is YFSETQ in the germline V gene. DNA of the CDR3: TGCGCCCCGGCCGGCAGCGACCAAGCTTTCTTT. It yields the protein CAPAGSDQAFF.

The gene calls are TRBV7-2 and TRBJ2-5; D may be TRBD1 (5 bases). The ends were cut back, 5 bases at V and 5 bases at J, with 15 bases in the middle. Germline assignment: CDR1 SGHTA and CDR2 FQGNSA. The CDR3 contains 14 residues. The CDR3 sequence is CASSRPRGLETQYF. For the CDR3, the DNA is TGTGCCAGCAGCCGCCCTAGGGGTCTGGAGACCCAGTACTTC.

This clonotype has more than one count but fewer than ten. The J gene is TRBJ2-7, the V gene TRBV16; 7 nucleotides align to TRBD1. The germline V gene encodes CDR1 KGHSY and CDR2 FQNENV. This CDR3 is built from 15 residues. V shed 3 bases and J 5 bases; nucleotides not matched to a gene: 10. The CDR3 region has the DNA TGTGCCAGCAGCCAGGGGCAGACAGGGTCCCACGAGCAGTACTTC. It encodes CASSQGQTGSHEQYF.

This clonotype appeared many times. This chain links TRBV27 with TRBJ2-3; either TRBD1 or TRBD2 may fit D (6 bases each). Germline V gene lookup returns CDR1 MNHEY and CDR2 SMNVEV (reference sequence). V was cut by 6 bases and J by 0 bases, with 13 bases left in between. The CDR3 is made up of 15 amino acids. CDR3 nucleotides: TGTGCCAGCAGACTCAGGGGAGGAAGCACAGATACGCAGTATTTT. It yields the protein CASRLRGGSTDTQYF.

This clonotype has a handful of counts. The genes are TRBV20-1 and TRBJ2-5, with 7 bases that match TRBD2. Germline V gene lookup returns CDR1 DFQATT and CDR2 SNEGSKA (reference sequence). The ends lost 1 base at V and 4 bases at J; junction bases unmatched: 6. This CDR3 is 14 amino acids long. In DNA, the CDR3 is TGCAGTGCTAGAGGAGCGGGGTCGTTAGAGACCCAGTACTTC. Protein: CSARGAGSLETQYF.

In this sample, this clonotype turned up a few times. The rearrangement uses TRBV27 and TRBJ1-4; a weak D match, TRBD1 (5 bases). The CDR3 extends over 16 amino acids. Germline CDR1 MNHEY, CDR2 SMNVEV (reference sequence). Trimming cost V 1 base and J 7 bases, with 16 bases left between them. Here the CDR3 reads CASSLLGAGEAEKLFF. The CDR3 bases are TGTGCCAGCAGTTTATTAGGGGCCGGTGAGGCTGAAAAACTGTTTTTT.

The chain uses TRBV30 and TRBJ1-1; D remains ambiguous. This CDR3 contains 15 residues. From germline, CDR1 is GTSNPN and CDR2 SVGIG (reference sequence). Trimming took off 1 base at V and 1 base at J, with 13 bases between the two ends. The CDR3: CAWSGKMRRNTEAFF. The CDR3 region has the DNA TGTGCCTGGAGTGGTAAGATGAGGAGGAACACTGAAGCTTTCTTT. Combining the CDR3 with reference TRBV30 and TRBJ1-1 gives the whole variable domain SQTIHQWPATLVQPVGSPLSLECTVEGTSNPNLYWYRQAAGRGLQLLFYSVGIGQISSEVPQNLSASRPQDRQFILSSKKLLLSDSGFYLCAWSGKMRRNTEAFFGQGTRLTVV.

This clonotype was detected ten times or more. This chain uses TRBV29-1 with TRBJ2-2, with a tentative D call TRBD1 (6 bases). Trimming stripped 7 bases from V and 2 bases from J, with 8 bases between. The CDR3 is made up of 12 amino acids. Germline V CDR1 and CDR2: SQVTM, ANQGSEA. CDR3 nucleotide sequence: TGCAGCGGGGGACACAACACCGGGGAGCTGTTTTTT. Translated, it gives CSGGHNTGELFF.

This clonotype was detected a few times. V is TRBV12-3 or TRBV12-4 and J is TRBJ2-2, with 8 nucleotides matching TRBD1. This CDR3 contains 14 residues. V trimming: 10 bases; J trimming: 4 bases; junction bases outside the gene matches: 8. This CDR3 reads CATGQGDGTGELFF. DNA for the CDR3: TGTGCCACCGGACAGGGAGATGGCACCGGGGAGCTGTTTTTT.

This clonotype was counted a few times. This rearrangement joins TRBV7-9 to TRBJ2-1; 10 nucleotides align to TRBD2. The germline V gene has CDR1 SEHNR and CDR2 FQNEAQ (reference sequence). J lost 6 bases, V lost 7 bases, and 12 bases had no gene match. The length of the CDR3 is 16 residues. The CDR3 reads CASTPSGTSEFNEQFF. CDR3 nucleotides: TGTGCCAGCACCCCGTCCGGGACTAGCGAGTTCAATGAGCAGTTCTTC. The entire variable domain, with the rest obtained from reference TRBV7-9 and TRBJ2-1, is as follows: DTGVSQNPRHKITKRGQNVTFRCDPISEHNRLYWYRQTLGQGPEFLTYFQNEAQLEKSRLLSDRFSAERPKGSFSTLEIQRTEQGDSAMYLCASTPSGTSEFNEQFFGPGTRLTVL.

This clonotype was seen only a few times. The J gene is TRBJ2-5, the V gene TRBV29-1; tentatively, D is TRBD1 or TRBD2 (5 bases each). Per the germline V gene, CDR1 is SQVTM and CDR2 is ANQGSEA. V lost 4 bases, J lost 5 bases, and 5 bases lay in between. The CDR3 consists of 10 residues. CDR3 in amino acids: CSVGDETQYF. CDR3 bases: TGCAGCGTTGGGGACGAGACCCAGTACTTC.

The chain couples TRBV29-1 to TRBJ2-2; D is possibly TRBD2 (6 bases). CDR1 is SQVTM and CDR2 is ANQGSEA in the germline V gene. The CDR3 covers 14 residues. Trimming took 3 bases from V and 1 from J, leaving 9 bases between them. The DNA for the CDR3 is TGCAGCGTTGATACGGGACTGAACACCGGGGAGCTGTTTTTT. It translates to CSVDTGLNTGELFF.

This clonotype appeared many times. The chain is built from TRBV25-1 and TRBJ2-5; D may be TRBD1 (6 bases). Germline CDR1 and CDR2: MGHDK and SYGVNS. The V gene lost 2 bases and the J gene lost 2 bases, with 6 bases spanning the gap. The CDR3 extends over 13 amino acids. The CDR3 DNA follows: TGTGCCAGCAGTGAAACAGGGCAAGAGACCCAGTACTTC. This encodes CASSETGQETQYF.

This clonotype was found many times. The chain uses TRBV12-3 or TRBV12-4 and TRBJ2-1, with 7 bases lining up with TRBD1. V shed 10 bases, J shed 2 bases, and the junction held 5 bases outside the gene matches. The CDR3 contains 13 residues. The CDR3 reads CATDRDAYNEQFF. The CDR3 bases are TGTGCCACCGACAGGGATGCCTACAATGAGCAGTTCTTC.

This chain links TRBV9 with TRBJ2-7; 9 bases fit TRBD2. The ends lost 0 bases at V and 5 bases at J; junction bases unmatched: 9. This CDR3 contains 16 residues. Germline CDR1 reads SGDLS; CDR2 reads YYNGEE. This CDR3 reads CASSVGLAGRFHEQYF. The DNA of the CDR3 is TGTGCCAGCAGCGTAGGCCTAGCGGGAAGGTTCCACGAGCAGTACTTC.

This clonotype was seen a handful of times. J is TRBJ1-1 and V is TRBV7-2; D gene uncertain. Germline V gene data show CDR1 as SGHTA and CDR2 as FQGNSA. The CDR3 contains 15 residues. V gave up 1 base and J gave up 0 bases, with 9 bases separating them. CDR3 bases: TGTGCCAGCAGCTTAGATTCAGGTGTGAACACTGAAGCTTTCTTT. Translation: CASSLDSGVNTEAFF.

This clonotype has ten or more counts. This chain links TRBV29-1 with TRBJ2-3; D remains unclear. V lost 6 bases and J lost 1, with 8 bases in between. The length of the CDR3 is 12 residues. The germline V gene encodes CDR1 SQVTM and CDR2 ANQGSEA. Written as DNA, the CDR3 is TGCAGCGTAAGGAGAGGCACAGATACGCAGTATTTT. It encodes CSVRRGTDTQYF.

This clonotype was seen many times. V and J are TRBV12-3 or TRBV12-4 and TRBJ2-3, with D perhaps assigned TRBD1 or TRBD2 (5 bases each). Trimming took 6 bases from V and 0 from J, leaving 13 bases between them. The CDR3 is 15 amino acids. The CDR3 coding sequence is TGTGCCAGCAGCCGTACCCGGGACAGCACAGATACGCAGTATTTT. Amino acid sequence: CASSRTRDSTDTQYF.

This clonotype was seen repeatedly, ten times or more. CDR3 DNA: TGTGCCAGCAGCCCCTACCGGACTAGCGGGAGCGCGCTGGGTTCAGATACGCAGTATTTT. It is translated as CASSPYRTSGSALGSDTQYF. This sequence joins TRBV3-1 and TRBJ2-3; TRBD2 aligns across 13 bases. Looked up from germline, CDR1 is LGHDT and CDR2 is YNNKEL (reference sequence). The ends lost 4 bases at V and 4 bases at J; junction bases unmatched: 17. The CDR3 contains 20 residues.

A few counts support this clonotype. The chain recombines TRBV5-6 with TRBJ2-7; 7 bases map to TRBD2. From germline, CDR1 is SGHDT and CDR2 YYEEEE. The ends lost 2 bases at V and 1 base at J; junction bases unmatched: 12. The CDR3 runs to 17 residues. Written as DNA, the CDR3 is TGTGCCAGCAGCTTTACCCAGGGACTAAGGATTTCCTACGAGCAGTACTTC. Translating gives CASSFTQGLRISYEQYF.

This clonotype was recorded a few times. This chain links TRBV11-3 with TRBJ2-2, with D possibly being TRBD1 or TRBD2 (5 bases each). CDR1 is SGHNT and CDR2 is YENEEA in the germline V gene. Trimming shortened V by 5 bases and J by 6 bases, and 22 bases separated the two germline ends. The CDR3 has 17 amino acids. CDR3 in amino acids: CASSLTPLRGAAGELFF. CDR3 sequence (DNA): TGTGCCAGCAGCCTTACCCCCCTAAGGGGAGCGGCCGGGGAGCTGTTTTTT.

V is TRBV5-4 and J is TRBJ2-5; weak D call: TRBD2 (6 bases). V gave up 6 bases and J gave up 1 base, with 10 bases separating them. Germline values: CDR1 SGHNT, CDR2 YYREEE (reference sequence). The CDR3 is 13 amino acids. The CDR3 DNA reads as TGTGCCAGCACCGCCGGGAGCCAAGAGACCCAGTACTTC. Translation gives CASTAGSQETQYF.

The sample holds a few counts of this clonotype. The V and J genes are TRBV5-1 and TRBJ1-1; D is uncertain. Germline V lookup: CDR1 SGHRS, CDR2 YFSETQ. Trimming removed 0 bases at V and 4 bases at J, with 13 bases between. The CDR3 is 15 residues long. The CDR3 DNA reads as TGCGCCAGCAGCTTGGGGACGGCCCGGGCCACTGAAGCTTTCTTT. It yields the protein CASSLGTARATEAFF.

This clonotype was observed many times. The gene calls are TRBV20-1 and TRBJ1-5; 8 bases match TRBD1. Germline V gene data show CDR1 as DFQATT and CDR2 as SNEGSKA (reference sequence). CDR3 length: 14 residues. The CDR3 region is CSAGGGQGNQPQHF. The DNA for the CDR3 is TGCAGCGCTGGCGGGGGACAGGGCAATCAGCCCCAGCATTTT.

This clonotype was seen repeatedly, ten times or more. This chain uses TRBV18 with TRBJ1-5; maybe TRBD1 (5 bases). The CDR3 covers 18 residues. The V gene lost 2 bases and the J gene lost 0 bases, with 17 bases spanning the gap. Germline lookup yields CDR1 KGHSH and CDR2 LQKENI. The CDR3 DNA is TGTGCCAGCTCACCAGTGTACCGGGGGAGGGATAGCAATCAGCCCCAGCATTTT. It is translated as CASSPVYRGRDSNQPQHF.

Details on this clonotype: A junction boundary mismatches the germline segment, possibly from a read error. V and J are TRBV3-1 and TRBJ2-2; possibly TRBD1 for D (6 bases). This CDR3 region has 12 residues. Germline lookup yields CDR1 LGHDT and CDR2 YNNKEL (reference sequence). The CDR3 DNA reads as TGTGCCAGCTTATCATCTGTAGGGGGGCTGTTTTTT. Amino acid sequence: CASLSSVGGLFF. Together with reference TRBV3-1 and TRBJ2-2, the CDR3 gives the full variable domain: DTAVSQTPKYLVTQMGNDKSIKCEQNLGHDTMYWYKQDSKKFLKIMFSYNNKELIINETVPNRFSPKSPDKAHLNLHINSLELGDSAVYFCASLSSVGGLFFGEGSRLTVL.

This clonotype was found many times. The V gene is TRBV29-1, the J gene TRBJ2-7, with D perhaps assigned TRBD1 or TRBD2 (5 bases each). The CDR3 runs 13 residues. V was pared by 6 bases and J by 2 bases, with 14 bases between. Per germline, CDR1 SQVTM and CDR2 ANQGSEA. CDR3 region: CSVVGPLPYEQYF. As DNA, the CDR3 is TGCAGCGTAGTGGGACCGCTTCCCTACGAGCAGTACTTC.

This clonotype was recorded a few times. J is TRBJ1-2 and V is TRBV29-1; D ambiguous. Trimming removed 7 bases from V and 2 bases from J, with 11 bases in between. Per the germline V gene, CDR1 is SQVTM and CDR2 is ANQGSEA. The CDR3 runs 12 residues. DNA for the CDR3: TGCAGCGCCTATGGGCTAAACTATGGCTACACCTTC. Translating it yields CSAYGLNYGYTF. Filled out from reference TRBV29-1 and TRBJ1-2, the complete variable domain reads SAVISQKPSRDICQRGTSLTIQCQVDSQVTMMFWYRQQPGQSLTLIATANQGSEATYESGFVIDKFPISRPNLTFSTLTVSNMSPEDSSIYLCSAYGLNYGYTFGSGTRLTVV.

This clonotype was counted only a few times. The V call is TRBV3-1, the J call TRBJ2-2, with 9 bases aligning to TRBD2. The J segment lost 5 bases and the V segment lost 0 bases, leaving 1 base of the junction unmatched. Germline CDR1 LGHDT, CDR2 YNNKEL (reference sequence). The CDR3 is 15 residues long. CDR3 DNA: TGTGCCAGCAGCCAAGACAGCGGGAGGACCGGGGAGCTGTTTTTT. It translates to CASSQDSGRTGELFF. Filled out from reference TRBV3-1 and TRBJ2-2, the complete variable domain reads DTAVSQTPKYLVTQMGNDKSIKCEQNLGHDTMYWYKQDSKKFLKIMFSYNNKELIINETVPNRFSPKSPDKAHLNLHINSLELGDSAVYFCASSQDSGRTGELFFGEGSRLTVL.